The 14 T cell receptor beta chains in this list originate from one sample, sequenced in a study of cytomegalovirus exposure and HLA in healthy donors. Vbeta (60) and Jbeta (13) primers were used in the PCR. The assay was immunoSEQ multiplex PCR, and TCRdb's table has in-frame clones only and misses some. The sample holds about 120,000 clones; 60% to 85% are singletons and the top ten take around 1.6%. Sequenced material: PBMCs. These receptors all stem from a woman aged 18-35 years in good health and CMV-seronegative.

V is TRBV20-1 and J is TRBJ1-2; no reliable D call. Germline CDR1 is DFQATT and CDR2 is SNEGSKA (reference sequence). V was trimmed by 6 bases and J by 5 bases, leaving 4 bases between them. The CDR3 runs to 9 residues. CDR3 loop: CSANYGYTF. The CDR3 DNA is TGCAGTGCCAATTATGGCTACACCTTC.

The genes are TRBV30 and TRBJ2-7; no definite D call. V was cut by 2 bases and J by 5 bases, with 7 bases left in between. CDR3 length: 11 amino acids. The germline V gene has CDR1 GTSNPN and CDR2 SVGIG (reference sequence). This CDR3 reads CAWSTLDEQYF. In DNA, the CDR3 is TGTGCCTGGAGTACGCTAGACGAGCAGTACTTC. Together with reference TRBV30 and TRBJ2-7, the CDR3 gives the full variable domain: SQTIHQWPATLVQPVGSPLSLECTVEGTSNPNLYWYRQAAGRGLQLLFYSVGIGQISSEVPQNLSASRPQDRQFILSSKKLLLSDSGFYLCAWSTLDEQYFGPGTRLTVT.

The chain carries TRBV4-1 and TRBJ1-5; D gene unclear. Germline assignment: CDR1 MGHRA and CDR2 YSYEKL. V dropped 3 bases and J dropped 5 bases, with 11 bases sitting between them. The CDR3 length is 14 residues. The CDR3 DNA is TGCGCCAGCAGCCACCGACACTTTCATCAGCCCCAGCATTTT. Residues: CASSHRHFHQPQHF.

The chain has TRBV5-6 and TRBJ2-1, with TRBD2 identical over 8 bases. J was trimmed by 3 bases and V by 0 bases; bases with no gene match: 5. In germline, CDR1 is SGHDT, CDR2 YYEEEE. The CDR3 is made up of 16 amino acids. Here the CDR3 reads CASSLERGGLYNEQFF. The CDR3 nucleotides read TGTGCCAGCAGCTTGGAACGGGGGGGCCTCTACAATGAGCAGTTCTTC.

This clone was counted a single time. This chain links TRBV11-2 with TRBJ2-7; D perhaps matches TRBD1 (5 bases). Trimming shortened V by 3 bases and J by 2 bases, and 11 bases separated the two germline ends. Germline-derived CDR1 and CDR2 are SGHAT and FQNNGV. The CDR3 totals 14 residues. The CDR3 is CASSFAGFPYEQYF. CDR3 nucleotides: TGTGCCAGCAGCTTTGCAGGGTTCCCCTACGAGCAGTACTTC.

The J gene is TRBJ1-2, the V gene TRBV5-1; a possible D gene is TRBD1 (5 bases). V was shortened by 4 bases and J by 0 bases, with 13 bases between the two germline ends. CDR1 is SGHRS and CDR2 is YFSETQ in the germline V gene. The CDR3 spans 15 residues. The CDR3 DNA reads as TGCGCCAGCAGCCCGGACAAGTCTCCTAACTATGGCTACACCTTC. It translates to CASSPDKSPNYGYTF.

The chain links TRBV29-1 to TRBJ2-3; D gene ambiguous. CDR3 length: 14 amino acids. Germline lookup yields CDR1 SQVTM and CDR2 ANQGSEA. Trimming left V 1 base short and J 1 base short, with 9 bases between. The CDR3 coding sequence is TGCAGCGTTGAAGGGGCCTCCCGCACAGATACGCAGTATTTT. This encodes CSVEGASRTDTQYF.

This rearrangement joins TRBV9 to TRBJ2-2; D might be TRBD1 (5 bases). CDR1 is SGDLS and CDR2 is YYNGEE in the germline V gene. The CDR3 extends over 15 amino acids. The V gene lost 4 bases and the J gene lost 4 bases, with 14 bases spanning the gap. This chain's CDR3 is CASSLGPGPTGELFF. The CDR3, as DNA: TGTGCCAGCAGCCTCGGACCAGGGCCCACCGGGGAGCTGTTTTTT.

The chain employs TRBV6-1 and TRBJ1-4; D is possibly TRBD1 (5 bases). The CDR3 is made up of 13 amino acids. V lost 4 bases and J lost 8, with 11 bases in between. Germline-derived CDR1 and CDR2 are MNHNS and SASEGT. Here the CDR3 DNA reads TGTGCCAGCAGTGTTGACAGAAGGGAAAAACTGTTTTTT. It translates to CASSVDRREKLFF.

This chain joins TRBV29-1 and TRBJ1-5; 10 nucleotides agree with TRBD1. J gave up 4 bases and V 4 bases, and 4 bases lay outside the gene matches. Per germline, CDR1 SQVTM and CDR2 ANQGSEA. CDR3 size: 14 residues. The CDR3 reads CSVGGQGSNQPQHF. CDR3 sequence (DNA): TGCAGCGTTGGGGGACAGGGGAGTAATCAGCCCCAGCATTTT. The variable domain in full, with the rest retrieved from reference TRBV29-1 and TRBJ1-5, is SAVISQKPSRDICQRGTSLTIQCQVDSQVTMMFWYRQQPGQSLTLIATANQGSEATYESGFVIDKFPISRPNLTFSTLTVSNMSPEDSSIYLCSVGGQGSNQPQHFGDGTRLSIL.

The rearrangement joins TRBV29-1 to TRBJ2-5; 12 nucleotides match TRBD2. Germline CDR1 reads SQVTM; CDR2 reads ANQGSEA. The V gene end was trimmed by 6 bases and the J gene end by 1 base; junction bases not matched to a gene: 3. CDR3 length: 14 residues. DNA of the CDR3: TGCAGCGTCCGACTAGCGGGGGTCCAAGAGACCCAGTACTTC. This gives the protein CSVRLAGVQETQYF.

The genes are TRBV2 and TRBJ1-2, with D maybe TRBD1 (6 bases). Germline V gene lookup returns CDR1 SNHLY and CDR2 FYNNEI. The CDR3 has 15 residues. Trimming removed 5 bases at V and 6 bases at J, with 19 bases between. CDR3 sequence reads: CASSPWTATEDGYTF. CDR3 in DNA: TGTGCCAGCAGTCCTTGGACAGCAACGGAGGATGGCTACACCTTC.

The chain employs TRBV28 and TRBJ1-4; 10 positions agree with TRBD1. The length of the CDR3 is 16 residues. V trimming: 1 base; J trimming: 5 bases; junction bases outside the gene matches: 4. Germline CDR1 is MDHEN and CDR2 is SYDVKM. CDR3 amino acids: CASSLLGDRGNEKLFF. In nucleotides, the CDR3 is TGTGCCAGCAGTTTATTAGGGGACAGGGGAAATGAAAAACTGTTTTTT.

The chain employs TRBV28 and TRBJ1-5; D perhaps matches TRBD1 (6 bases). The CDR3 consists of 15 residues. V lost 3 bases to trimming and J lost 6 bases, with 15 bases between them. CDR1 is MDHEN and CDR2 is SYDVKM in the germline V gene. CDR3 nucleotides: TGTGCCAGCAGTTTCCCCCAGGGGCTCGGTCAGCCCCAGCATTTT. This translates into CASSFPQGLGQPQHF.